The clone carrying this T cell receptor (beta chain) was detected a few times. The data belong to a study of blood T cell repertoires in COVID-19. On the study more broadly: Both acute and convalescent COVID-19 samples were obtained from the United States, Italy and Spain. The cDNA or gDNA used as material had been derived from T cells, B-cell-depleted T cells, or PBMCs.

Per the original methods: Researchers report that nucleated cell counts were estimated from reference gene primer amplification. This table comes from immunoSEQ multiplex PCR, and its TCRdb copy is limited to in-frame clones, with some not included. Clonal size and the V and J genes are those of that table, whereas D and trimming came from the DNA. The data show about 120,000 clones, with around 85% seen just once and roughly 2.6% held by the top ten. In germline, CDR1 is MNHEY, CDR2 SVGAGI. With 2 bases removed from V and 8 bases from J, the gap between germline ends came to 21 bases. The CDR3 spans 16 residues.

This chain uses TRBV6-5 with TRBJ1-2; D not resolved. Sequencing used peripheral blood. This receptor was taken from a man in his fifties with acute or convalescent COVID-19. The CDR3, as DNA: TGTGCCAGCAGTTACGGGAGGTTGGTTGGGAATGAGGGCTACACCTTC. This translates into CASSYGRLVGNEGYTF.